A few counts support the clone carrying this TCR beta chain. Stated time point: persistent/refractory GD, antithyroid drugs over 5 years with positive TRAb. With RNA extracted from PBMCs as input, the TCR library was made. Germline V CDR1 and CDR2: MNHNS, SASEGT. V shed 2 bases and J shed 8 bases, with 15 bases lying between them. The CDR3 has 14 residues. This sample stems from a study of regulatory T cells in long-lasting Graves disease. Study overall: More than 5 years of antithyroid drugs with positive TSH receptor antibodies defined persistent Graves' disease.

The TCR beta library used iRepertoire HTBI primers with Arm-PCR amplification of CDR3. TCRdb reprocessed the multiplex PCR reads with MiXCR, giving one entry per CDR3 protein. The table shows 400,000 to 500,000 distinct CDR3 sequences, with about a fifth occurring only once. Sample: peripheral blood mononuclear cells (PBMCs), taken when the disease was refractory, from a patient treated with antithyroid drugs. The chain combines TRBV6-1 with TRBJ1-2; TRBD1 might be the D (6 bases). This sequence was found in a female donor with Graves disease. CDR3 residues: CASSEWGGRGGYTF. CDR3 nucleotide sequence: TGTGCCAGCAGTGAATGGGGGGGGCGAGGAGGCTACACCTTC.